This is a list of T cell receptor beta chains from one sample in a study of blood T cell repertoires in COVID-19. Data came from immunoSEQ multiplex PCR; TCRdb stores just in-frame clones and leaves some out. This sample has tens of thousands of clones; roughly 86% occur once, and the top ten carry around 8%. Specimen: peripheral blood. Receptor source: a man between 60 and 70 years old with active COVID-19. Both conserved end residues are part of each CDR3. Fields, in order: J gene, clone size, V gene, D gene, CDR3 DNA, CDR3 protein. The D gene is left open where the match is weak. Only part of the rows carry a size: once, few, many, or a class if the clone is expanded.

>TRBJ2-1|NA|TRBV2|NA
TGTGCCAGCAGAGGAGGAGTAGTTTACAATGAGCAGTTCTTC
CASRGGVVYNEQFF
>TRBJ2-7|NA|TRBV27|TRBD1
TGTGCCAGCAGTCACAGGGGCTACGAGCAGTACTTC
CASSHRGYEQYF
>TRBJ2-7|NA|TRBV30|TRBD1
TGTGCCTGGAGTGCCGGGCCAGGGGACAGCCACTCCTACGAGCAGTACTTC
CAWSAGPGDSHSYEQYF
>TRBJ2-7|few|TRBV27|NA
TGTGCCAGCAGTTTAATTGCCGGTTCCTACGAGCAGTACTTC
CASSLIAGSYEQYF
>TRBJ1-2|NA|TRBV15|TRBD1
TGTGCCACCAGCACCGGCACAGGGGGTTCCTATGGCTACACCTTC
CATSTGTGGSYGYTF
>TRBJ2-7|NA|TRBV11-3|NA
TGTGCCAGCAGCGACTTTGTAACCGCCACGGAGGAGCAGTACTTC
CASSDFVTATEEQYF
>TRBJ2-7|NA|TRBV21-1|NA
TGTGCCAGTAGTGACAGGGACCACGAGCAGTACTTC
CASSDRDHEQYF
>TRBJ2-7|few|TRBV29-1|NA
TGCAGCGTTGAAGGGCGGGACCCTTTCGCGCAGTACTTC
CSVEGRDPFAQYF
>TRBJ2-5|once|TRBV28|NA
TGTGCCGGAGGTCCCCAGGGGGAGACCCAGTACTTC
CAGGPQGETQYF
>TRBJ2-7|NA|TRBV27|TRBD2
TGTGCCAGCAGTTTCGGGCGGCAGGGGCGGGAGGGCCGAAAGAGAAACGAGCAGTACTTC
CASSFGRQGREGRKRNEQYF
>TRBJ2-3|NA|TRBV5-6|TRBD2
TGTGCCAGCAGCTTGGCCCGGGAGGGAGTTGTTACGCAGTATTTT
CASSLAREGVVTQYF
>TRBJ2-1|NA|TRBV4-1|TRBD2
TGCGCCAGCAGTTCTCTAGCGGGAGCTTTCTACAATGAGCAGTTCTTC
CASSSLAGAFYNEQFF
>TRBJ2-6|NA|TRBV19|NA
TGTGCCAGTAGTATAACTCGCCCCAGGATCTCTGGGGCCAACGTCCTGACTTTC
CASSITRPRISGANVLTF
>TRBJ2-1|NA|TRBV5-4|TRBD1
TGTGCCAGCAGCTTGACCACAGGGGGGCACAATGAGCAGTTCTTC
CASSLTTGGHNEQFF
>TRBJ2-4|NA|TRBV5-5|TRBD2
TGTGCCAGCAGCTTGGTTTCGGGGACTAGCTTTAATCTAGCCAAAAACATTCAGTACTTC
CASSLVSGTSFNLAKNIQYF
>TRBJ2-1|NA|TRBV3-1/TRBV3-2|NA
TGTGCCAGCAGCACAACATACAATGAGCAGTTCTTC
CASSTTYNEQFF
>TRBJ2-3|once|TRBV7-3|NA
TGTGCCAGCAGCTTAAGCGGGATAGAAGATACGCAGTATTTT
CASSLSGIEDTQYF
>TRBJ2-3|NA|TRBV7-3|TRBD2
TGTGCCAGCAGCCGATACAGCGGGAGCTTGGCAGATACGCAGTATTTT
CASSRYSGSLADTQYF
>TRBJ2-7|once|TRBV27|TRBD2
TGTGCCAGCAGTGTTTATAGCGGGATTGCCTACGAGCAGTACTTC
CASSVYSGIAYEQYF
>TRBJ2-7|NA|TRBV5-1|TRBD1
TGCGCCAGCAGCAAACCGGGACAGGGTCCCAACGAGCAGTACTTC
CASSKPGQGPNEQYF
>TRBJ1-5|NA|TRBV27|NA
TGTGCCAGCAGTCCCCAGAACTGGGGCAATCAGCCCCGGCATTTT
CASSPQNWGNQPRHF
>TRBJ1-1|NA|TRBV6-5|TRBD1
TGTGCCAGCAGCCGGAGGGGGCGCGGCACTGAAGCTTTCTTT
CASSRRGRGTEAFF
>TRBJ2-7|NA|TRBV5-6|TRBD1
TGTGCCAGCAGCCCTCAAGGGGGCGGCGAGCAGTACTTC
CASSPQGGGEQYF
>TRBJ2-1|NA|TRBV2|TRBD2
TGTGCCAGCAGGGGAGGGGTAGGCAGCTACAATGAGCAGTTCTTC
CASRGGVGSYNEQFF
>TRBJ2-7|few|TRBV3-1/TRBV3-2|NA
TGTGCCAGCAGCCTTAGTTCTAGCTCCTACGAGCAGTACTTC
CASSLSSSSYEQYF
>TRBJ2-1|NA|TRBV18|NA
TGTGCCAGCTCACCCCCTAGCGAGAATGAGCAGTTCTTC
CASSPPSENEQFF
>TRBJ2-6|NA|TRBV29-1|NA
TGCAGCGCAGGACAAGACCTCAACGTCCTGACTTTC
CSAGQDLNVLTF
>TRBJ2-2|NA|TRBV19|TRBD2
TGTGCCAGTAGGACACGGGGGACTAGCGGGAGAAGATTTAGCACCGGGGAGCTGTTTTTT
CASRTRGTSGRRFSTGELFF
>TRBJ2-7|once|TRBV3-1/TRBV3-2|TRBD2
TGTGCCAGCAGCCGGCGGGGGGCGAGGTCCTACGAGCAGTACTTC
CASSRRGARSYEQYF
>TRBJ2-7|NA|TRBV7-6|TRBD2
TGTGCCAGCAGCCTCGGGACTAGCGGGGGAGTGGAGCAGTACTTC
CASSLGTSGGVEQYF
>TRBJ2-1|once|TRBV2|TRBD2
TGTGCCAGCAGTGGGGGACTAGCGGGAGCCTGTGTCTTC
CASSGGLAGACVF
>TRBJ2-3|NA|TRBV6-5|TRBD2
TGTGCCAGCTTCCGTCTAGCGGACCTCACAGATACGCAGTATTTT
CASFRLADLTDTQYF
>TRBJ2-7|once|TRBV11-2|NA
TGTGCCAGCAGCTTAGGAGGGAGCCCTTACGAGCAGTACTTC
CASSLGGSPYEQYF
>TRBJ1-1|few|TRBV4-2|TRBD1
TGTGCCAGCAGCAACAGATGGGGGGCGGGACAGCTGAACACTGAAGCTTTCTTT
CASSNRWGAGQLNTEAFF
>TRBJ2-1|few|TRBV5-6|NA
TGTGCCAGCAGCTGGGAAGGGAGAGGGCCCGTATACAATGAGCAGTTCTTC
CASSWEGRGPVYNEQFF
>TRBJ2-3|NA|TRBV18|TRBD2
TGTGCCAGCTCCCCGACTAGCGGGAGTGATACGCAGTATTTT
CASSPTSGSDTQYF
>TRBJ2-7|NA|TRBV19|TRBD2
TGTGCCAGTAGTGAGGGACTAGCGGGACTCTTCTACGAGCAGTACTTC
CASSEGLAGLFYEQYF
>TRBJ2-7|NA|TRBV27|TRBD1
TGTGCCAGCAGTTCACCTCTCCGGGACAGGAACTACGAGCAGTACTTC
CASSSPLRDRNYEQYF
>TRBJ2-1|NA|TRBV7-9|TRBD2
TGTGCCAGCAGCCCCGGGACTAGCGGGAGGGGCGGGTTGGATGAGCAGTTCTTC
CASSPGTSGRGGLDEQFF
>TRBJ2-4|once|TRBV5-8|NA
TGTGCCAGCAGCTTGGCCGTATTAGACCCGAGGCACTTC
CASSLAVLDPRHF
>TRBJ2-7|NA|TRBV11-2|TRBD2
TGTGCCAGCAGCCCGGGACTAGCGGTCGCCTACGAGCAGTACTTC
CASSPGLAVAYEQYF
>TRBJ2-7|NA|TRBV18|NA
TGTGCCAGCTCACCTAATGGGAGCGAGCAGTACTTC
CASSPNGSEQYF
>TRBJ2-1|NA|TRBV6-4|TRBD2
TGTGCCAGCAGTGATACCGGGACTAGCAGACTATACAATGAGCAGTTCTTC
CASSDTGTSRLYNEQFF
>TRBJ2-5|NA|TRBV5-1|NA
TGCGCCAGCAGCTTGGATACGAGCCAAGAGACCCAGTACTTC
CASSLDTSQETQYF
>TRBJ1-5|NA|TRBV19|NA
TGTGCCAGTAGTATAAGCGGCAGGTCTAGCAATCAGCCCCAGCATTTT
CASSISGRSSNQPQHF
>TRBJ2-3|NA|TRBV2|TRBD1
TGTGCCAGCAGGGGACAGGGGATGGTAGCGGGGCCACTTATTACGCAGTATTTT
CASRGQGMVAGPLITQYF
>TRBJ2-7|NA|TRBV5-4|TRBD1
TGTGCCAGCAGCTTGGGACAGGGGGCCTACGAGCAGTACTTC
CASSLGQGAYEQYF
>TRBJ1-5|NA|TRBV30|TRBD1
TGTGCCTGGAGTCACCGAGGGGGCCAGCCCCAGCATTTT
CAWSHRGGQPQHF
>TRBJ2-7|NA|TRBV27|NA
TGTGCCAGCAGTTTAGGCAGTGTTGGCGAGCAGTACTTC
CASSLGSVGEQYF